Presented here are 11 T cell receptor beta chains from one specimen sequenced in a study of blood T cell repertoires in COVID-19. TCRdb's copy holds only in-frame clones and misses some; the assay was immunoSEQ multiplex PCR. This sample carries 200,000 or so clones, 70% to 90% of them seen once, and the ten largest clones take about 18%. Material for sequencing was peripheral blood. Receptor source: a person aged 65-85 years with COVID-19, enrolled during active disease.

The CDR3 reads CASSEQGWNYGYTF. The CDR3 DNA reads as TGTGCCAGCAGCGAACAGGGGTGGAACTATGGCTACACCTTC. This sequence joins TRBV9 and TRBJ1-2; 7 bases map to TRBD1. Germline values: CDR1 SGDLS, CDR2 YYNGEE. The CDR3 loop spans 14 amino acids. J was trimmed by 2 bases and V by 3 bases; bases with no gene match: 4.

The rearrangement joins TRBV19 to TRBJ1-3; D gene unclear. V lost 5 bases and J 0 bases, leaving 8 bases between the germline ends. Germline lookup yields CDR1 LNHDA and CDR2 SQIVND (reference sequence). This CDR3 contains 14 residues. The CDR3 reads CASSGQDSGNTIYF. CDR3 in DNA: TGTGCCAGTAGTGGCCAGGACTCTGGAAACACCATATATTTT.

This rearrangement joins TRBV4-3 to TRBJ1-3; 7 nucleotides agree with TRBD1. V lost 1 base, J lost 1 base, and 7 bases stayed unmatched. Per the germline V gene, CDR1 is LGHNA and CDR2 is YSLEER. This CDR3 is built from 17 residues. As DNA, the CDR3 is TGCGCCAGCAGCCAAGTGGACTACAGGGGATCTGGAAACACCATATATTTT. Translation gives CASSQVDYRGSGNTIYF.

The chain combines TRBV27 with TRBJ2-1; D call uncertain. Trimming pared 6 bases from V and 3 bases from J, leaving 9 bases between. The CDR3 sequence is 13 residues long. Germline lookup yields CDR1 MNHEY and CDR2 SMNVEV (reference sequence). The CDR3 DNA is TGTGCCAGCAGGACATTCATCTACAATGAGCAGTTCTTC. Its protein is CASRTFIYNEQFF.

The chain recombines TRBV5-6 with TRBJ1-1; the D gene is possibly TRBD1 (6 bases). The CDR3 sequence is 14 residues long. The V and J ends lost 6 bases and 4 bases respectively, with 16 bases between them. Looked up from germline, CDR1 is SGHDT and CDR2 is YYEEEE. The CDR3 is CASNARDTTTEAFF. The DNA of the CDR3 is TGTGCCAGCAACGCAAGGGACACGACCACTGAAGCTTTCTTT.

The rearrangement joins TRBV15 to TRBJ2-2, with a tentative D call TRBD2 (6 bases). There are 19 residues in the CDR3. V lost 2 bases and J 1 base, leaving 20 bases between the germline ends. CDR1 is LNHNV, CDR2 YYDKDF, per germline (reference sequence). CDR3 amino acids: CATSRPSSGRGENTGELFF. The CDR3 DNA reads as TGTGCCACCAGCAGACCATCCTCCGGGAGAGGAGAGAACACCGGGGAGCTGTTTTTT.

This rearrangement joins TRBV11-3 to TRBJ2-2; D ambiguous. The germline V gene has CDR1 SGHNT and CDR2 YENEEA. The germline V and J ends were trimmed by 1 base and 7 bases, with 7 bases remaining between them. This CDR3 comprises 13 residues. CDR3 in DNA: TGTGCCAGCAGCTTAGTACAGAACGGGGAGCTGTTTTTT. Translated: CASSLVQNGELFF.

Regarding this clone: One end of the junction varies from germline; a read error may be responsible. CDR3 in amino acids: CASSDQDRLQGTQYF. The CDR3 nucleotides read TGTGCCAGCAGCGACCAAGACAGGTTACAAGGGACCCAGTACTTC. The J gene is TRBJ2-5, the V gene TRBV6-2 or TRBV6-3; D perhaps matches TRBD1 (6 bases). CDR1 and CDR2 from the germline V gene are MNHEY and SVGEGT. The CDR3 sequence is 15 residues long.

The rearrangement uses TRBV30 and TRBJ2-3; 10 bases match TRBD2. Germline values: CDR1 GTSNPN, CDR2 SVGIG (reference sequence). J lost 3 bases, V lost 3 bases, and 0 bases had no gene match. This CDR3 is 13 amino acids long. As DNA, the CDR3 is TGTGCCTGGAGACTAGCGGGAACAGATACGCAGTATTTT. Amino acid sequence: CAWRLAGTDTQYF.

This sequence joins TRBV12-3 or TRBV12-4 and TRBJ1-3; D is uncertain. V dropped 8 bases and J dropped 3 bases, with 11 bases sitting between them. CDR3 size: 13 residues. Here the CDR3 reads CASGNSNGNTIYF. The CDR3 coding sequence is TGTGCCAGCGGAAACAGTAATGGAAACACCATATATTTT.

As regards this clone: Other DNA sequences from this sample encode an identical CDR3 as well. The chain combines TRBV3-1 (or the pseudogene TRBV3-2) with TRBJ2-7, with a weak D call TRBD2 (6 bases). V lost 1 base and J 1 base, leaving 8 bases between the germline ends. The CDR3 length is 14 residues. Germline-derived CDR1 and CDR2 are LGHDT and YNNKEL (reference sequence). CDR3 bases: TGTGCCAGCAGCCAAGGGAGGGGTTCCTACGAGCAGTACTTC. This translates into CASSQGRGSYEQYF.